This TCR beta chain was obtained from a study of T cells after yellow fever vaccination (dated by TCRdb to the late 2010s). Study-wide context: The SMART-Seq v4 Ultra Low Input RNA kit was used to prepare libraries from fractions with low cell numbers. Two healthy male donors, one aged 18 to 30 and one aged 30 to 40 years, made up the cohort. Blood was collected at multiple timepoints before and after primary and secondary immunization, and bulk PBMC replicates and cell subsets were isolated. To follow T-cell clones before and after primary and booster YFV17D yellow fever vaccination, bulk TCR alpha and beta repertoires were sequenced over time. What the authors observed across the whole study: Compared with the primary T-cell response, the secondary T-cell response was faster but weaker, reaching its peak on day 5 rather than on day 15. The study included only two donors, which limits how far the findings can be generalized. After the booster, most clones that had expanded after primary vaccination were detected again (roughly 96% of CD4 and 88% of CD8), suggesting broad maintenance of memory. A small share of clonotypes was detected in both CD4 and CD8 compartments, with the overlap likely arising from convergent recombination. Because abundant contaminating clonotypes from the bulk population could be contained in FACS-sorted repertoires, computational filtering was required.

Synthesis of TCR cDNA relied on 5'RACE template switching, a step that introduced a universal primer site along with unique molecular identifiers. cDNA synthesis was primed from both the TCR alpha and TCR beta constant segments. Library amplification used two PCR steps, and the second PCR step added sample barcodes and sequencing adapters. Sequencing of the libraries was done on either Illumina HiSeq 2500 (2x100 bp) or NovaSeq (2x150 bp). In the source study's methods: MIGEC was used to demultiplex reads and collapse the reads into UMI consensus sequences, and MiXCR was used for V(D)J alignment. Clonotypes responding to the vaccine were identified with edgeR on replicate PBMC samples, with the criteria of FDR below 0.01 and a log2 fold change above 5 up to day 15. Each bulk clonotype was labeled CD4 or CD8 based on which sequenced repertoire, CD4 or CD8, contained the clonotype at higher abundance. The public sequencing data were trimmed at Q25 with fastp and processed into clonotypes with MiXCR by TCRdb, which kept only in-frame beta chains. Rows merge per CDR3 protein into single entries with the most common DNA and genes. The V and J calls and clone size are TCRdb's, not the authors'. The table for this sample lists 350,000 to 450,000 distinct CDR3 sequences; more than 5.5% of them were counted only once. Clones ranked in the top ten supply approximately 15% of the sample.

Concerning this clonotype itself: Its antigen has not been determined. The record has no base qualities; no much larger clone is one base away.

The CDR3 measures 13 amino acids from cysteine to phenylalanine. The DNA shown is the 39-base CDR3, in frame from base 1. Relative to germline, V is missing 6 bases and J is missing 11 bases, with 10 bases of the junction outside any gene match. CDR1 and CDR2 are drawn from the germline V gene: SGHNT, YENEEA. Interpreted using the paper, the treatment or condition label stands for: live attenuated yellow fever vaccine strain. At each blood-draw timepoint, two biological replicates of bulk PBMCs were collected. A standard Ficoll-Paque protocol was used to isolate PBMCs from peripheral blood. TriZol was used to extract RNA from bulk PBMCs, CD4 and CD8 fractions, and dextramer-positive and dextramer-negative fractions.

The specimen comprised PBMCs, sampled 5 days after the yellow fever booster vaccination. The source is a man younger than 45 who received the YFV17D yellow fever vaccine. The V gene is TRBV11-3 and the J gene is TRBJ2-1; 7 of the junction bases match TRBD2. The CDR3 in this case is CASRGGLADKQFF. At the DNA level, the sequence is TGTGCCAGCAGAGGCGGGCTAGCGGATAAGCAGTTCTTC. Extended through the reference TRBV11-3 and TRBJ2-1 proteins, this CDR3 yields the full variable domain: EAGVVQSPRYKIIEKKQPVAFWCNPISGHNTLYWYLQNLGQGPELLIRYENEEAVDDSQLPKDRFSAERLKGVDSTLKIQPAELGDSAVYLCASRGGLADKQFFGPGTRLTVL.